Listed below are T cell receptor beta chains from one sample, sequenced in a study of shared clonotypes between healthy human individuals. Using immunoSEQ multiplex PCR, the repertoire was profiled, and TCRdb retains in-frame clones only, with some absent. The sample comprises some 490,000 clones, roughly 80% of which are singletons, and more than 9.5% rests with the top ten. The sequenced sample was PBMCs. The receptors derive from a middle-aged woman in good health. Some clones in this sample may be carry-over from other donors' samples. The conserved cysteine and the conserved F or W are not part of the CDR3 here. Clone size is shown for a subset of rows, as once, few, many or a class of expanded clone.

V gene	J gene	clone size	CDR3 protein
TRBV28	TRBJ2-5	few	ASSPAGVPETQY
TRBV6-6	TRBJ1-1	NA	ASSYSLLLWTEAF
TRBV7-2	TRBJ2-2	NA	ASSSGLGTGELF
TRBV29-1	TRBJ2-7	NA	SVEEVGSSKGGRYEQY
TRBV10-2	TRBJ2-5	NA	ASSAVETQY
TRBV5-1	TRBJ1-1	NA	ASSPDTLNTEAF
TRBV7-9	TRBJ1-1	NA	ASSLARDSEAF
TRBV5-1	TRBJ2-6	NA	ASSYGQVIVSGANVLT
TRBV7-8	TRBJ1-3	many	ASTQNRNTIY
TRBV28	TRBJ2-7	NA	ASRPAGVVQY